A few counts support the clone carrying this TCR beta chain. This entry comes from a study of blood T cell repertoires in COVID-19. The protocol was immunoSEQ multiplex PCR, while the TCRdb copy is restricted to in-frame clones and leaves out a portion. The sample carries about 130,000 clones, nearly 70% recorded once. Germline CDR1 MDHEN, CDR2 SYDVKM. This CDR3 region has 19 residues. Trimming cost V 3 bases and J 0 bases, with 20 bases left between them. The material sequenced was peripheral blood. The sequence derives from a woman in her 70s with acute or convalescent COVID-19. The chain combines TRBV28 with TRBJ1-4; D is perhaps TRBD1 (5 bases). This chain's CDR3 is CASSFSGTEGLATNEKLFF. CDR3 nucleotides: TGTGCCAGCAGTTTTTCCGGGACGGAGGGCCTAGCAACTAATGAAAAACTGTTTTTT.